The sequence of this T cell receptor (beta chain) was determined in a study of human T cells and chemical hapten exposure. Study-level background: On the upper back, patch tests were applied with 0.01% DPC and read at 6 days. Minor pooled library volume differences mainly drove per-sample TCR yield variation. General study points: As patch test score rose, PT1 expanded TCR counts tended to rise as well.

Of note for this clonotype: Antigen: not known.

The germline gives CDR1 SGHTA, CDR2 FQGNSA. Losses at the gene ends were 6 bases for V and 2 bases for J; bases not matched to a gene: 3. CDR3 length: 14 residues. Time point given: patch test 2, 6 weeks after DPC sensitization. Described treatment: therapeutic diphenylcyclopropenone sensitization with weekly scalp DPC. TCRdb reprocessed the RACE reads via MiXCR and lists one record per CDR3 protein. The sample yields around 100,000 distinct CDR3 sequences, approximately 10% seen once. Sequenced here: whole blood, sampled in connection with sensitization to the hapten diphenylcyclopropenone (DPC). The chain combines TRBV7-2 with TRBJ1-2; 10 bases fit TRBD1. This receptor was taken from a woman aged 40 to 50 with alopecia areata. Some clones in this sample may be carry-over from other donors' samples. CDR3 region: CASRGGQGNYGYTF. In nucleotides, the CDR3 is TGTGCCAGCAGGGGGGGACAGGGGAACTATGGCTACACCTTC.